This T cell receptor beta chain is drawn from a study of blood T cell repertoires in COVID-19. In the study overall: From the United States, Italy and Spain came samples of acute and convalescent COVID-19. T cells, B-cell-depleted T cells, or PBMCs provided the cDNA or gDNA that served as material.

Per the authors' pipeline: Estimation of nucleated cell counts relied on the amplification of reference gene primers. Only in-frame clones appear in the TCRdb table, and some are missing; sequencing was by immunoSEQ multiplex PCR. V and J calls and clone size are as listed in that table; D and trimming were resolved from the DNA. The sample contains about 110,000 clones, about 70% of which appear only once. Germline CDR1 and CDR2: SGHTA and FQGTGA. The CDR3 runs to 14 residues. J gave up 6 bases and V 5 bases, and 7 bases lay outside the gene matches. Sequencing was performed on peripheral blood. This sequence joins TRBV7-3 and TRBJ2-1; 7 positions match TRBD1. The receptor comes from a human donor with acute or convalescent COVID-19. The donor label of this sample is uncertain. CDR3 DNA sequence: TGTGCCAGCAGCACCTCGACAGGGATCAATGAGCAGTTCTTC. This translates into CASSTSTGINEQFF.